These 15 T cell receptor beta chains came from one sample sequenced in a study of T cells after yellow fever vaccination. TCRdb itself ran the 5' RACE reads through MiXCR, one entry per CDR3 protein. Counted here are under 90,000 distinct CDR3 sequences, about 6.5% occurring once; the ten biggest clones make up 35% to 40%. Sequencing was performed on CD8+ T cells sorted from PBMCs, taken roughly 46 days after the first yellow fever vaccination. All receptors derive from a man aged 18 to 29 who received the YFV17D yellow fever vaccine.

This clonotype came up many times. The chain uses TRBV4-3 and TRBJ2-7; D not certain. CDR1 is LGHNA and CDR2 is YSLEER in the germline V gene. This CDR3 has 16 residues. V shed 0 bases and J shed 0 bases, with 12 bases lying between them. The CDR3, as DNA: TGCGCCAGCAGCCAAGACAAGGGCCCGCTCTCCTACGAGCAGTACTTC. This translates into CASSQDKGPLSYEQYF.

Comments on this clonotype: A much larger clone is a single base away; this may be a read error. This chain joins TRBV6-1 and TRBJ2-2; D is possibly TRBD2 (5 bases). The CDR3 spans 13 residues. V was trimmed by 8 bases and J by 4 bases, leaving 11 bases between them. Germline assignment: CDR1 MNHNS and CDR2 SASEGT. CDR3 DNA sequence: TGTGCCAGCCCTCGGGGTATCACCGGGGAGCTGTTTTTT. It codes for CASPRGITGELFF.

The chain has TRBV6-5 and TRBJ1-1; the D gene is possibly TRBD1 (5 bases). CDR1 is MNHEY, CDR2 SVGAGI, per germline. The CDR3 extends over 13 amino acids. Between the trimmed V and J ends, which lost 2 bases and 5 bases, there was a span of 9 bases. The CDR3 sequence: CASSYGGTTEAFF. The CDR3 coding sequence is TGTGCCAGCAGTTACGGGGGGACGACTGAAGCTTTCTTT.

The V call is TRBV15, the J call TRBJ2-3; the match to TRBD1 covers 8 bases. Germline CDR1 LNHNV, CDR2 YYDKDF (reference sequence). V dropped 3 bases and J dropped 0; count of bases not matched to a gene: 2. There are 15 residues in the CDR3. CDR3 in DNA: TGTGCCACCAGCAGGGACAGGGCCAGCACAGATACGCAGTATTTT. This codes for CATSRDRASTDTQYF.

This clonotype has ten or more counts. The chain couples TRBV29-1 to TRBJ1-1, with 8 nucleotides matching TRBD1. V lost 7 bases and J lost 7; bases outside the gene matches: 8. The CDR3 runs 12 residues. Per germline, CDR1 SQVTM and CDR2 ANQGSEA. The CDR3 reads CSGEQGAGEAFF. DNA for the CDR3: TGCAGCGGTGAGCAGGGGGCGGGTGAAGCTTTCTTT.

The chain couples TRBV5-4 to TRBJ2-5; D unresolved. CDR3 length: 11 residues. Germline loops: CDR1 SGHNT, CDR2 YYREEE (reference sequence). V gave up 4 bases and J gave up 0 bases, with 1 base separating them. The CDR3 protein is CASSHQETQYF. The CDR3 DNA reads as TGTGCCAGCAGCCACCAAGAGACCCAGTACTTC. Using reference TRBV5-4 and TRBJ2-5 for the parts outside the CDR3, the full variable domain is ETGVTQSPTHLIKTRGQQVTLRCSSQSGHNTVSWYQQALGQGPQFIFQYYREEENGRGNFPPRFSGLQFPNYSSELNVNALELDDSALYLCASSHQETQYFGPGTRLLVL.

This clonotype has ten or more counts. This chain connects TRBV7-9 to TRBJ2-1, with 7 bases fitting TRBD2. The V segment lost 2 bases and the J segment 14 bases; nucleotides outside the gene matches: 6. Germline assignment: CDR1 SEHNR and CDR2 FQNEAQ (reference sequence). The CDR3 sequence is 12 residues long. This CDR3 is CASSLREGAEFF. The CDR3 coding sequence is TGTGCCAGCAGCTTAAGGGAGGGAGCAGAGTTCTTC.

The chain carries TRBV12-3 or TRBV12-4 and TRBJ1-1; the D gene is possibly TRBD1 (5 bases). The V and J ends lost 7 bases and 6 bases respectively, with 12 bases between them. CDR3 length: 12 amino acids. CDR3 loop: CASNLGGAEAFF. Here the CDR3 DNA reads TGTGCCAGCAACCTGGGGGGGGCTGAAGCTTTCTTT.

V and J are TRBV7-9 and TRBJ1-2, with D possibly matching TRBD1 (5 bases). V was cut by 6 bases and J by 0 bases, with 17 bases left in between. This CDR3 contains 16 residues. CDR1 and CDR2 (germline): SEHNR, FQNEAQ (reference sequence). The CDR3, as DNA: TGTGCCAGCAGTCCATTGGGGACGGACGCTAACTATGGCTACACCTTC. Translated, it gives CASSPLGTDANYGYTF.

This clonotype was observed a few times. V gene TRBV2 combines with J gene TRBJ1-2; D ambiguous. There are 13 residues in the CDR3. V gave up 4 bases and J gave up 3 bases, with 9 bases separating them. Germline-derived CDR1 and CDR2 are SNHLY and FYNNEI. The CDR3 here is CASSGGEDYGYTF. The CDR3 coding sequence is TGTGCCAGCAGTGGAGGAGAGGACTATGGCTACACCTTC.

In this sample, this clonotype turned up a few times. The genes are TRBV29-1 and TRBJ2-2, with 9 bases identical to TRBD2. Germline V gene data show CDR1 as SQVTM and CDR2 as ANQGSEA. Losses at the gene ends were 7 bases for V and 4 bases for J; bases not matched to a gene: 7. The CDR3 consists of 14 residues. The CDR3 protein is CSADFSGSTGELFF. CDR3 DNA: TGCAGCGCCGATTTTAGCGGGAGCACCGGGGAGCTGTTTTTT.

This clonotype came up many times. The CDR3 nucleotides are TGTGCCAGCAGTTACGCGATGAAACTAGCGGGGATAAGCAATGAGCAGTTCTTC. Its protein is CASSYAMKLAGISNEQFF. The chain is built from TRBV6-2 or TRBV6-3 and TRBJ2-1; TRBD2 aligns across 10 bases. V shed 2 bases, J shed 6 bases, and the junction held 13 bases outside the gene matches. This CDR3 is built from 18 residues. Germline V gene sequence: CDR1 MNHEY, CDR2 SVGEGT.

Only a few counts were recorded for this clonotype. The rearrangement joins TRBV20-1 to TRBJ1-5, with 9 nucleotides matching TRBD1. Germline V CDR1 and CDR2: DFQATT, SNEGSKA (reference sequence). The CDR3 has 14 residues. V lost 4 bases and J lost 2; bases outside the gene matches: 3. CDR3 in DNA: TGCAGTGCTACTTACAGGGGGCGCAATCAGCCCCAGCATTTT. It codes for CSATYRGRNQPQHF.

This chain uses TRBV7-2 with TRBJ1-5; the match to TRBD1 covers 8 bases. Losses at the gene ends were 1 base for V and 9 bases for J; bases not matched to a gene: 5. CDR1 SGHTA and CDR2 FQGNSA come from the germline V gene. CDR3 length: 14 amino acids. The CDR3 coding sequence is TGTGCCAGCAGCTTAGGACAGGGGTCCGGGCCCCAGCATTTT. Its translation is CASSLGQGSGPQHF.

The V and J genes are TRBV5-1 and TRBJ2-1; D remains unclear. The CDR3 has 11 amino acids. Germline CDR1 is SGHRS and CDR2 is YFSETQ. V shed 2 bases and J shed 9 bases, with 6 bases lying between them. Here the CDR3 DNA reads TGCGCCAGCAGCTTAGGAGTTGAGCAGTTCTTC. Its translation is CASSLGVEQFF.